This TCR beta chain appears in the sequencing data of a study of blood T cells in healthy people across ages. The V gene end was trimmed by 3 bases and the J gene end by 2 bases; junction bases not matched to a gene: 5. Germline CDR1 is DFQATT and CDR2 is SNEGSKA (reference sequence). The CDR3 sequence is 16 residues long. A second PCR of roughly 6 to 12 cycles used a sample-barcoded 5' primer and a J-beta primer mix. TCRdb used MiXCR to reprocess the 5' RACE reads, holding one entry per CDR3 protein. The table records fewer than 650,000 distinct CDR3 sequences, roughly a quarter of them present only once. The data also belong to a second study, concerning T cells of mothers and their children. That paper notes: Sequencing returned over 8.5 million TCR beta CDR3 reads per mother and several million per child.

J is TRBJ1-6 and V is TRBV20-1; 9 bases are shared with TRBD1. The specimen was blood. This clonotype originated in a boy younger than 10 in good health. The CDR3 DNA sequence: TGCAGTGCTAGCTCCGGGACAGGGACCTATAATTCACCCCTCCACTTT. Translated: CSASSGTGTYNSPLHF.